The TCR beta chain under discussion was sequenced for a study of lung T cells in sarcoidosis with Löfgren's syndrome. Whole-study context: Sarcoidosis features CD4+ T cell accumulation in bronchoalveolar lavage fluid. Analyses focused on Löfgren's syndrome patients.

Overall study findings and caveats: Shared TRAV12-1 and TRBV2 CDR3 motifs were reported across several patients.

This clonotype appeared a few times. As yet, its antigen is unknown. A much bigger clone sits one base away, suggesting this may be a read error. CDR1 is DFQATT and CDR2 is SNEGSKA in the germline V gene (reference sequence). There are 15 residues in the CDR3. V was pared by 6 bases and J by 3 bases, with 18 bases between. TCRdb re-analysed the reads in MiXCR, keeping a single row per CDR3 protein. The repertoire includes about 9,400 distinct CDR3 sequences, nearly 20% of them detected once, and around 6.7% sits in the top ten. This clonotype originated in a human donor with sarcoidosis (Löfgren's syndrome or another form), or a control subject (not recorded which). The sample consisted of CD4+ T cells from bronchoalveolar lavage. This sequence joins TRBV20-1 and TRBJ2-1, with D possibly TRBD2 on 7 matching bases. The CDR3 protein is CSAATRGAFYNEQFF. The CDR3 DNA follows: TGCAGTGCGGCGACTCGGGGGGCGTTCTACAATGAGCAGTTCTTC.